This TCR beta chain derives from a study of shared clonotypes between healthy human individuals. Study-wide results and limits: Non-shared clonotypes had lower generation probabilities than those shared by all four donors. Naive CD4 clonotypes overlapped across several donors at around 5%. Clonotype sharing among donors was thought likely to change with sequencing depth.

Replicate PCRs from sorted subsets contained approximately 200 ng DNA, which is tens of thousands of T cell genomes. Sequencing used immunoSEQ multiplex PCR; TCRdb keeps in-frame clones, though not all of them. The data hold some 1.1 million clones, with roughly 77% observed a single time. This clone was found a few times. Its specificity is unknown. Germline values: CDR1 SNHLY, CDR2 FYNNEI. The germline V and J ends were trimmed by 9 bases and 7 bases, with 15 bases remaining between them. The CDR3 extends over 13 amino acids. The sequencing sample was made of memory CD4+ T cells from PBMCs. Subset: CD45RA-negative fraction. The clonotype was recovered from a man aged 18-30 years in good health. Some clones in this sample may be carry-over from other donors' samples. V usage is TRBV2 and J usage is TRBJ2-2; D is perhaps TRBD2 (5 bases). The CDR3 protein is CASKAEGVGELFF. Written as DNA, the CDR3 is TGTGCCAGTAAAGCCGAGGGAGTCGGGGAGCTGTTTTTT.